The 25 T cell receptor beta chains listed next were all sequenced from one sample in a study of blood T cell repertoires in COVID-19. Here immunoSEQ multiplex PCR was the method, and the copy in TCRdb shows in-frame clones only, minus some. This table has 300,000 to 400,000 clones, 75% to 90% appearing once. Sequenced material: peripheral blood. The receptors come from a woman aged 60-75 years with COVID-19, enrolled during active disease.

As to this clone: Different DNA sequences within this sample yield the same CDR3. CDR3 amino acids: CASSVGESGNTIYF. Here the CDR3 DNA reads TGTGCCAGCAGCGTCGGGGAGTCTGGAAACACCATATATTTT. The chain uses TRBV9 and TRBJ1-3; D uncertain. CDR3 length equals 14 residues. V lost 2 bases, J lost 1 base, and 7 bases lay in between. Germline loops: CDR1 SGDLS, CDR2 YYNGEE.

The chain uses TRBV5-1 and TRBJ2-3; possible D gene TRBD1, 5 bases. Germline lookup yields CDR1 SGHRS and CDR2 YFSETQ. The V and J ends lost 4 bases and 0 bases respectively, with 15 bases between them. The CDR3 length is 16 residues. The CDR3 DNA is TGCGCCAGCAGCCTTGGACACCTACTTAGCACAGATACGCAGTATTTT. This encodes CASSLGHLLSTDTQYF.

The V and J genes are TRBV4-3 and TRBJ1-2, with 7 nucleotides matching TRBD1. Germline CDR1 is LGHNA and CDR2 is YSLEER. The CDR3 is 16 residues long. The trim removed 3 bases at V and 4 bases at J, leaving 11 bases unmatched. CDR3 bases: TGCGCCAGCAGCCAGGAGACGACAGGGATGGCCTATGGCTACACCTTC. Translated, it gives CASSQETTGMAYGYTF.

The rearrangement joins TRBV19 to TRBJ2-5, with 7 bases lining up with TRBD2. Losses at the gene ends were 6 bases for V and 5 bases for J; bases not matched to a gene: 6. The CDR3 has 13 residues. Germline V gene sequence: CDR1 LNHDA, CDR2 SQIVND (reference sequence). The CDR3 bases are TGTGCCAGTAGAGAGCGGGGTGGCGAGACCCAGTACTTC. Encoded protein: CASRERGGETQYF.

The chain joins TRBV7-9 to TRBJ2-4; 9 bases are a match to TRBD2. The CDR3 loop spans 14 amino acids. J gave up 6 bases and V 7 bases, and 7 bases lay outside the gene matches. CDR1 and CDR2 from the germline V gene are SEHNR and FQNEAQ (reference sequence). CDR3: CASTLAGEGNIQYF. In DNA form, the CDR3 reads TGTGCCAGCACGTTAGCGGGGGAGGGAAACATTCAGTACTTC.

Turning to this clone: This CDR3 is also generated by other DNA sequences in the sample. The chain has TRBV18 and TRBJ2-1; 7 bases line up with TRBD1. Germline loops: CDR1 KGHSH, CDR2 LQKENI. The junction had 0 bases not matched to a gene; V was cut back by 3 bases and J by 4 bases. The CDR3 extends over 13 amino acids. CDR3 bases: TGTGCCAGCTCACCGACAGGGTACAATGAGCAGTTCTTC. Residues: CASSPTGYNEQFF.

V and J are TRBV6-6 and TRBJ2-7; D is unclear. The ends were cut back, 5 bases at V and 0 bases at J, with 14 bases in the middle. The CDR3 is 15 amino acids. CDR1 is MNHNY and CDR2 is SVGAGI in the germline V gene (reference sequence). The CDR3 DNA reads TGTGCCAGCAGTATGAGCCGGTACGGCTCCTACGAGCAGTACTTC. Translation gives CASSMSRYGSYEQYF.

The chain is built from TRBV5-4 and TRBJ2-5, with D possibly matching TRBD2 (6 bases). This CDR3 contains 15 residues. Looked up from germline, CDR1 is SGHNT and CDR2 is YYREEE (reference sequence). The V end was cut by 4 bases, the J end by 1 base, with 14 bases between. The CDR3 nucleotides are TGTGCCAGCAGCCTTAGTGGGGGGATCCAAGAGACCCAGTACTTC. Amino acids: CASSLSGGIQETQYF.

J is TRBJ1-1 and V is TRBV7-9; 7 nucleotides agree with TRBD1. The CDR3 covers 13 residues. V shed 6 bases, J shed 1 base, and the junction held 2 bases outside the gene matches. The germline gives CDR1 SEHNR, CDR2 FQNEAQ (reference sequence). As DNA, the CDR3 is TGTGCCAGCAGGGAGGGGGCGAACACTGAAGCTTTCTTT. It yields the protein CASREGANTEAFF.

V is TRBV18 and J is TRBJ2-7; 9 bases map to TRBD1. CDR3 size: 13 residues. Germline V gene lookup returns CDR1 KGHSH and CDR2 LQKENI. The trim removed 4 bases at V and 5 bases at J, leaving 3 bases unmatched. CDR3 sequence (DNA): TGTGCCAGCTCACGGGACAGGGTGGACGAGCAGTACTTC. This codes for CASSRDRVDEQYF.

CDR3 amino acids: CASSPLFQQETQYF. The CDR3, as DNA: TGTGCCAGCAGCCCACTTTTCCAACAAGAGACCCAGTACTTC. The V and J genes are TRBV27 and TRBJ2-5; unclear D gene. The germline V gene has CDR1 MNHEY and CDR2 SMNVEV (reference sequence). The CDR3 covers 14 residues. V dropped 6 bases and J dropped 2 bases, with 13 bases sitting between them.

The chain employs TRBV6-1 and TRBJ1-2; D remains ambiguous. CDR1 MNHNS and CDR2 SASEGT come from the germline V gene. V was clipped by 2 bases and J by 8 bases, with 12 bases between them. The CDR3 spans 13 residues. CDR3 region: CASSEIGMGGYTF. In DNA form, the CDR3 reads TGTGCCAGCAGTGAAATCGGGATGGGAGGCTACACCTTC.

The CDR3 loop reads CASSQEGGRRTGELFF. Here the CDR3 DNA reads TGCGCCAGCAGCCAGGAGGGGGGGCGGCGGACCGGGGAGCTGTTTTTT. V is TRBV4-3 and J is TRBJ2-2; possibly TRBD2 for D (7 bases). The V gene's germline CDR1 is LGHNA and CDR2 YSLEER. The CDR3 spans 16 residues. Trimming cost V 3 bases and J 5 bases, with 16 bases left between them.

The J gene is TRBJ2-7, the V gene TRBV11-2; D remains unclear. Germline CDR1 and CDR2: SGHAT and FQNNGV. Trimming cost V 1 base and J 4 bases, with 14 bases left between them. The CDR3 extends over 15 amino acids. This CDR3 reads CASSLVPSRNYEQYF. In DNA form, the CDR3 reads TGTGCCAGCAGCTTAGTACCGTCCAGGAATTACGAGCAGTACTTC.

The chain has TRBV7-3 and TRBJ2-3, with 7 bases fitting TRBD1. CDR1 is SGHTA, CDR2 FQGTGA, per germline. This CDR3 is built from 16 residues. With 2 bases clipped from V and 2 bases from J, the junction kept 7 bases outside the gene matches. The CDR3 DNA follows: TGTGCCAGCAGCTTACCAACAGGGGCAAACACAGATACGCAGTATTTT. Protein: CASSLPTGANTDTQYF.

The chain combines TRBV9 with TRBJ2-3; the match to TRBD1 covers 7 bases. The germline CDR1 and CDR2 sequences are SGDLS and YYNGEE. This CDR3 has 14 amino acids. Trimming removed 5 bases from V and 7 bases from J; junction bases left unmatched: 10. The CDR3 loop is CASSEQGSVYTQYF. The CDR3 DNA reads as TGTGCCAGCAGTGAACAGGGGAGTGTGTATACGCAGTATTTT.

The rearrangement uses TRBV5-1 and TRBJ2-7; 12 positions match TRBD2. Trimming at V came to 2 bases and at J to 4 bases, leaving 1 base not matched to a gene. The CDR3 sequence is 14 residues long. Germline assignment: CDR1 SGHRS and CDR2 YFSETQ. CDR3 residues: CASSFGLAGYEQYF. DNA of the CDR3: TGCGCCAGCAGCTTTGGACTAGCGGGGTACGAGCAGTACTTC.

CDR3 amino acids: CASSLVQGVLGTDTQYF. The CDR3 DNA sequence: TGTGCCAGCAGCTTAGTCCAGGGGGTACTGGGCACAGATACGCAGTATTTT. The V call is TRBV11-2, the J call TRBJ2-3, with 7 bases matching TRBD1. The germline CDR1 and CDR2 sequences are SGHAT and FQNNGV. The CDR3 is 17 residues long. V shed 1 base, J shed 1 base, and the junction held 8 bases outside the gene matches.

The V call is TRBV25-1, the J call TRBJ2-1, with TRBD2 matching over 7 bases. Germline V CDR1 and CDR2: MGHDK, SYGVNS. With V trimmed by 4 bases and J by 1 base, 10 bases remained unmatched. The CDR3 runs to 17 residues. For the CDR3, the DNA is TGTGCCAGCAGTGTTTCGGGGAGGGGAAAGTCCTACAATGAGCAGTTCTTC. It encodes CASSVSGRGKSYNEQFF. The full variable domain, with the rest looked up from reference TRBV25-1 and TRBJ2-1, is EADIYQTPRYLVIGTGKKITLECSQTMGHDKMYWYQQDPGMELHLIHYSYGVNSTEKGDLSSESTVSRIRTEHFPLTLESARPSHTSQYLCASSVSGRGKSYNEQFFGPGTRLTVL.

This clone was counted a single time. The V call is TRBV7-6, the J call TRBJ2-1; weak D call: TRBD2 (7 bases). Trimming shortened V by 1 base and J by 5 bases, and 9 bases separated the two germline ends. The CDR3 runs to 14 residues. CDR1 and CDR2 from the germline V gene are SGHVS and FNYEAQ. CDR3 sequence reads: CASSLVGGHNEQFF. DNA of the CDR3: TGTGCCAGCAGCTTAGTGGGGGGGCACAATGAGCAGTTCTTC.

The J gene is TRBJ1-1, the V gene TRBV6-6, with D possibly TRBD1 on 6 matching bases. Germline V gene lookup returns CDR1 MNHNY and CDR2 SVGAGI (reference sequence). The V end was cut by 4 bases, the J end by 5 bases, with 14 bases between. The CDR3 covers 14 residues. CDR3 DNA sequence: TGTGCCAGCAGTTTTCAGGGGAAACCGACTGAAGCTTTCTTT. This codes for CASSFQGKPTEAFF.

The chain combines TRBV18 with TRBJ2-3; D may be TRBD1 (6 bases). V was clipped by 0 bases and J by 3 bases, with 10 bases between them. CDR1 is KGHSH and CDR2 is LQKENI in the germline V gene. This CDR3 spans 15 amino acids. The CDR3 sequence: CASSPPITGTDTQYF. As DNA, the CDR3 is TGTGCCAGCTCACCACCGATCACAGGGACAGATACGCAGTATTTT.

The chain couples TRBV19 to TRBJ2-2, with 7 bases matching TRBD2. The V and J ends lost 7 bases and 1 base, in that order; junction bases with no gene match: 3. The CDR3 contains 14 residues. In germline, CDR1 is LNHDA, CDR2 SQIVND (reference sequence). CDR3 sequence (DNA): TGTGCCAGTAACCCGGGGGGGAACACCGGGGAGCTGTTTTTT. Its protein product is CASNPGGNTGELFF.

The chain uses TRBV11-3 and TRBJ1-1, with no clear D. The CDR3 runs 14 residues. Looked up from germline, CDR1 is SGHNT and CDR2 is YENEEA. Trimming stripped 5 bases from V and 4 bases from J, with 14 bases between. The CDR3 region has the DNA TGTGCCAGCAGCCGGGGTCTTGGAGGCACTGAAGCTTTCTTT. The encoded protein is CASSRGLGGTEAFF. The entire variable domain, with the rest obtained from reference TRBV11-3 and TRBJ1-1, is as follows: EAGVVQSPRYKIIEKKQPVAFWCNPISGHNTLYWYLQNLGQGPELLIRYENEEAVDDSQLPKDRFSAERLKGVDSTLKIQPAELGDSAVYLCASSRGLGGTEAFFGQGTRLTVV.

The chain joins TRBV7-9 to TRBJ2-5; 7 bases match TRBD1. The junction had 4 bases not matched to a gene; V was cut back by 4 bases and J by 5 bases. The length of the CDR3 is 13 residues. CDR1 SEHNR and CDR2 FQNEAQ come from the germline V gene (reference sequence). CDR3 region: CASSSGGGETQYF. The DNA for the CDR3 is TGTGCCAGCAGCTCAGGGGGTGGGGAGACCCAGTACTTC.